The 13 T cell receptor gamma chains below were found in one sample sequenced in a study of intestinal T cells in coeliac disease. The TRG library came from roughly 180 ng of biopsy DNA amplified with LymphoTrack primers. TCRdb re-called the multiplex PCR reads with CATT. This table holds approximately 390 gamma-chain clones, approximately 44% found once. Genomic DNA came from ten approximately 4.5-µm formalin-fixed paraffin-embedded scrolls per case. The sample consisted of a duodenal biopsy. Receptors originate from a human donor who served as a control with a normal duodenal biopsy, not a healthy volunteer.

Notes on this clone: With a much larger clone just one base away, this may be a read error. This specimen includes other DNA sequences encoding the same CDR3. The chain combines TRGV9 with TRGJ1 or TRGJ2. The V segment lost 1 base and the J segment 6 bases; nucleotides outside the gene matches: 6. CDR1 and CDR2 (germline): GITISATS, ISYDGTV (reference sequence). There are 13 residues in the CDR3. The CDR3 DNA follows: TGTGCCTTGTGGGAGGTATGGGCTTATAAGAAACTCTTT. Encoded protein: CALWEVWAYKKLF.

The count of this clone is one. This chain uses TRGV5 with TRGJ1 or TRGJ2. The germline gives CDR1 VINAFY, CDR2 YDVSNSKD. V lost 9 bases to trimming and J lost 11 bases; unmatched junction nucleotides: 13. The CDR3 covers 11 residues. CDR3 amino acids: CATVGPSEKLF. In DNA, the CDR3 is TGTGCCACCGTGGGGCCAAGTGAGAAACTCTTT.

Concerning this clone itself: The TCRdb protein, from a much larger clone, departs from this DNA's translation at residue 7, likely by read error; the protein shown derives from the DNA. The genes are TRGV10 and TRGJP1. TRGV10 is treated as an ORF (open reading frame) with a function not yet certain. CDR3 size: 13 residues. Trimming at V came to 8 bases and at J to 11 bases, leaving 12 bases not matched to a gene. The CDR3 sequence is CAAWDYARWFKIF. CDR3 coding DNA: TGTGCTGCGTGGGATTATGCCCGGTGGTTCAAGATATTT.

The sample holds a few counts of this clone. The translation of this DNA and the TCRdb protein of a much larger clone differ at residue 7, probably owing to a read error; the protein shown here is translated from the DNA. This sequence joins TRGV11 and TRGJ1 or TRGJ2. TRGV11 is an open reading frame, and its role is uncertain. The V and J ends lost 2 bases and 3 bases, in that order; junction bases with no gene match: 10. The CDR3 consists of 16 residues. DNA of the CDR3: TGTGCCTGCTGGATTAGGCGCATAGAGTTTTATTATAAGAAACTCTTT. It encodes CACWIRRIEFYYKKLF.

Notes on this clone: The protein in TCRdb stems from a much larger clone and differs at residue 7 from this DNA's translation, likely a read error; here the protein is translated from the DNA. The rearrangement joins TRGV10 to TRGJ1 or TRGJ2. TRGV10 qualifies as an ORF whose function is uncertain. CDR3 length: 17 amino acids. Unmatched junction bases numbered 20, after V lost 8 bases and J lost 3 bases. DNA for the CDR3: TGTGCTGCGTGGGATTATCCCCCTATCGAAGGTTATTATAAGAAACTCTTT. Its protein is CAAWDYPPIEGYYKKLF.

Remarks on this clone: This likely came from a read error, as a far larger clone is one base away. Different DNA sequences within this sample yield the same CDR3. The chain combines TRGV11 with TRGJ1 or TRGJ2. TRGV11 is given ORF status, its function remaining uncertain. V was pared by 0 bases and J by 7 bases, with 12 bases of the junction left unmatched. CDR3 length: 16 amino acids. The CDR3 nucleotides read TGTGCCTGCTGGATTAGGCACATAGAGTTTTACTATAAGAAACTCTTT. As protein: CACWIRHIEFYYKKLF.

With respect to this clone: This probably arose from a read error, given a far larger clone one base away. Other DNA sequences in the sample encode the same CDR3. V usage is TRGV10 and J usage is TRGJ1 or TRGJ2. TRGV10 is given ORF status, its function remaining uncertain. This CDR3 comprises 17 residues. J gave up 3 bases and V 8 bases, and 20 bases lay outside the gene matches. CDR3 sequence reads: CAAWDYSPIEGYYKKLF. The CDR3 bases are TGTGCTGCGTGGGATTACTCCCCTATCGAAGGTTATTATAAGAAACTCTTT.

This chain connects TRGV8 to TRGJ1 or TRGJ2. Germline assignment: CDR1 VENAVY and CDR2 YDSYNSRV. The CDR3 has 12 amino acids. Unmatched junction bases numbered 13, after V lost 4 bases and J lost 13 bases. In DNA form, the CDR3 reads TGTGCCACCTGGGACCTTATTATAAAAAAACTCTTT. Residues: CATWDLIIKKLF.

The rearrangement uses TRGV3 and TRGJ1 or TRGJ2. The CDR3 runs 13 residues. CDR1 and CDR2 (germline): VTNTFY, YDVSTARD (reference sequence). CDR3 protein: CAPTDRTYYKKLF. In DNA form, the CDR3 reads TGTGCACCTACGGACAGGACTTATTATAAGAAACTCTTT.

By share, this clone counts as large. Mismatch with germline at one junction end may stem from a read error. V is TRGV10 and J is TRGJP1. TRGV10 falls under the ORF class, with uncertain function. The CDR3 loop spans 13 amino acids. In nucleotides, the CDR3 is TGTGCTGCGTGGGATTATACCCGGTGGTTCAAGACATTT. It specifies CAAWDYTRWFKTF.

This clone was picked up a small number of times. A read error is likely here: a far larger clone is one base away. This rearrangement joins TRGV8 to TRGJ1 or TRGJ2. The CDR3 consists of 9 residues. Germline-derived CDR1 and CDR2 are VENAVY and YDSYNSRV. The CDR3: CATFFKKLF. CDR3 nucleotide sequence: TGTGCCACCTTCTTTAAGAAGCTCTTT.

Remarks on this clone: Relative to the germline gene, one junction end is altered; a read error may explain this. Other nucleotide sequences from this sample produce the same CDR3. The chain recombines TRGV10 with TRGJP1. TRGV10 is flagged as an ORF with uncertain function. This CDR3 is built from 14 residues. Here the CDR3 DNA reads TGTGCTGCGTGGGATTATACCACTGGTTGGTTCAAGATATTC. This sequence encodes CAAWDYTTGWFKIF.

The chain uses TRGV8 and TRGJP1. The CDR3 spans 15 residues. Germline V gene sequence: CDR1 VENAVY, CDR2 YDSYNSRV. V trimming: 6 bases; J trimming: 0 bases; junction bases outside the gene matches: 7. The CDR3 here is CATWISYTTGWFKIF. Here the CDR3 DNA reads TGTGCCACCTGGATCTCTTATACCACTGGTTGGTTCAAGATATTT.